This TCR beta chain was identified in a study of T-cell reconstitution after alpha-beta-depleted transplantation in children. Researchers prepared the TCRbeta library using unique molecular identifiers, the study reports. Each CDR3 protein is one row after TCRdb ran MiXCR on the PCR reads. The data show 500,000 to 600,000 distinct CDR3 sequences, 25% to 30% seen once. V trimming: 1 base; J trimming: 6 bases; junction bases outside the gene matches: 3. The CDR3 length is 13 residues. CDR1 MDHEN and CDR2 SYDVKM come from the germline V gene. The chain couples TRBV28 to TRBJ2-7; 7 positions match TRBD2. The source material was PBMCs, sampled before TCRalphabeta/CD19-depleted stem cell transplant. This sequence was found in a boy under three years old with Wiskott-Aldrich syndrome, due to receive a stem cell transplant. The CDR3: CASSLLGEGEQYF. In nucleotides, the CDR3 is TGTGCCAGCAGTTTATTGGGGGAGGGCGAGCAGTACTTC.